The entry that follows covers one T cell receptor beta chain sequence. Antigen unknown. These data come from a study of T cell responses to AZD1222 COVID-19 vaccine. Pooling covered second doses at about 4 or about 12 weeks. Germline CDR1 and CDR2: MDHEN and SYDVKM. Germline trimming cut 5 bases from V and 6 bases from J; bases unmatched to any gene: 8. The CDR3 length is 14 residues. Libraries were prepared by immunoSEQ multiplex PCR; TCRdb keeps only in-frame clonotypes and omits some of them. The data contain roughly 150,000 clones, approximately 87% of them seen just once; the ten biggest clones take up over 8%. The study's findings and limits: Within unmutated variant regions lay the reported targets of nearly half of spike-specific TCRs. Receipt of two AZD1222 doses was followed by a rise in Spike-specific TCR breadth and depth.

The starting material was peripheral blood, obtained 28 days after the second AZD1222 dose. The gene calls are TRBV28 and TRBJ1-1; 8 bases line up with TRBD1. The source of this sequence is an adult who received the AZD1222 COVID-19 vaccine. The CDR3 reads CASSPWTGRAEAFF. The CDR3 coding sequence is TGTGCCAGCAGTCCCTGGACAGGGCGGGCTGAAGCTTTCTTT.